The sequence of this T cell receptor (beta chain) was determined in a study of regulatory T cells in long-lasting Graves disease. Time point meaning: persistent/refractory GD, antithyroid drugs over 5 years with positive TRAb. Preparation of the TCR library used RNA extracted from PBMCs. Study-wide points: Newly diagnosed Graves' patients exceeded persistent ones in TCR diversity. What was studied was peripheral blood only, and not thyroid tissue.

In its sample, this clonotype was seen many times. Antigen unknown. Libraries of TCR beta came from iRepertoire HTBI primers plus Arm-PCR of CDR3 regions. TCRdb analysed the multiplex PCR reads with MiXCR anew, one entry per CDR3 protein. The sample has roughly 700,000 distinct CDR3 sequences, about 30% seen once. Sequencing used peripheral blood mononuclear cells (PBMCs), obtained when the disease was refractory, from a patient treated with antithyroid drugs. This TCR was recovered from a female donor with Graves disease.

In nucleotides, the CDR3 is TGTGCCAGCTCGAGGGGCAATCAGCCCCAGCATTTT. Translating gives CASSRGNQPQHF. The genes are TRBV28 and TRBJ1-5; D remains unclear. The CDR3 extends over 12 amino acids. Germline loops: CDR1 MDHEN, CDR2 SYDVKM. V lost 8 bases to trimming and J lost 2 bases, with 7 bases between them. Based on the CDR3 plus reference TRBV28 and TRBJ1-5, the full variable domain is DVKVTQSSRYLVKRTGEKVFLECVQDMDHENMFWYRQDPGLGLRLIYFSYDVKMKEKGDIPEGYSVSREKKERFSLILESASTNQTSMYLCASSRGNQPQHFGDGTRLSIL.